The next 20 T cell receptor beta chains were all read from a single sample in a study of blood T cell repertoires in COVID-19. The protocol was immunoSEQ multiplex PCR, while the TCRdb copy is restricted to in-frame clones and leaves out a portion. This table holds under 95,000 clones, around nine tenths found once. Sequencing was performed on peripheral blood. The receptors were sampled from a man aged 35 to 55 with acute or convalescent COVID-19.

This clone was picked up a small number of times. The chain joins TRBV15 to TRBJ2-1; 12 nucleotides agree with TRBD2. Germline-derived CDR1 and CDR2 are LNHNV and YYDKDF (reference sequence). Unmatched junction bases numbered 7, after V lost 0 bases and J lost 10 bases. This CDR3 is 16 amino acids long. The CDR3 reads CATSRETSGGTREQFF. CDR3 nucleotide sequence: TGTGCCACCAGCAGAGAAACTAGCGGGGGGACGCGGGAGCAGTTCTTC.

The rearrangement uses TRBV5-1 and TRBJ2-1, with 9 nucleotides matching TRBD2. Unmatched junction bases numbered 7, after V lost 5 bases and J lost 4 bases. The CDR3 is 15 residues long. The V gene's germline CDR1 is SGHRS and CDR2 YFSETQ. CDR3 DNA sequence: TGCGCCAGCAGAATGACTAGCGGTACATACAATGAGCAGTTCTTC. It is translated as CASRMTSGTYNEQFF.

The V and J genes are TRBV7-2 and TRBJ1-6; no reliable D call. This CDR3 contains 14 residues. Trimming cost V 5 bases and J 7 bases, with 12 bases left between them. Germline V gene data show CDR1 as SGHTA and CDR2 as FQGNSA. DNA of the CDR3: TGTGCCAGCAGCAAGCCCGGTAGCAATTCACCCCTCCACTTT. Translated, it gives CASSKPGSNSPLHF.

The chain uses TRBV3-1 (or the pseudogene TRBV3-2) and TRBJ2-3; TRBD2 matches at 11 bases. CDR3 length equals 16 residues. V dropped 3 bases and J dropped 4; count of bases not matched to a gene: 6. The germline gives CDR1 LGHDT, CDR2 YNNKEL (reference sequence). CDR3 nucleotides: TGTGCCAGCAGCCAGGTAGCGGGGGGGAGTGCAGATACGCAGTATTTT. Protein product: CASSQVAGGSADTQYF.

A few counts support this clone. The chain joins TRBV4-1 to TRBJ1-1; possible D gene TRBD1, 6 bases. The V and J ends lost 3 bases and 2 bases respectively, with 16 bases between them. CDR1 MGHRA and CDR2 YSYEKL come from the germline V gene. The CDR3 consists of 16 residues. CDR3 nucleotides: TGCGCCAGCAGCCACCTCCGAGGACAGCAAAACACTGAAGCTTTCTTT. It is translated as CASSHLRGQQNTEAFF.

The V and J genes are TRBV7-8 and TRBJ2-1; maybe TRBD2 (6 bases). V was cut by 0 bases and J by 4 bases, with 10 bases left in between. The CDR3 is 15 residues long. The germline V gene has CDR1 SGHVS and CDR2 FQNEAQ. Written as DNA, the CDR3 is TGTGCCAGCAGCTTAGCGGTTGGAGGGTACAATGAGCAGTTCTTC. Translated, it gives CASSLAVGGYNEQFF.

This clone was seen a single time. The chain joins TRBV5-1 to TRBJ1-2; 8 bases match TRBD1. Unmatched junction bases numbered 14, after V lost 1 base and J lost 6 bases. Germline CDR1 and CDR2: SGHRS and YFSETQ. CDR3 length: 17 residues. The CDR3 DNA reads TGCGCCAGCAGCTTGAACCCTCCTGGACAGGGTAATGATGGCTACACCTTC. It translates to CASSLNPPGQGNDGYTF.

This clone has a single count. The chain combines TRBV18 with TRBJ2-5; D is unclear. V dropped 8 bases and J dropped 5 bases, with 15 bases sitting between them. CDR1 is KGHSH and CDR2 is LQKENI in the germline V gene. This CDR3 contains 13 residues. The CDR3 sequence is CASTVSGYETQYF. CDR3 DNA: TGTGCCAGCACAGTTTCTGGTTATGAGACCCAGTACTTC. Combining the CDR3 with reference TRBV18 and TRBJ2-5 gives the whole variable domain NAGVMQNPRHLVRRRGQEARLRCSPMKGHSHVYWYRQLPEEGLKFMVYLQKENIIDESGMPKERFSAEFPKEGPSILRIQQVVRGDSAAYFCASTVSGYETQYFGPGTRLLVL.

V and J are TRBV5-6 and TRBJ1-2, with D perhaps TRBD1 (6 bases). Deletions cut 4 bases from V and 7 bases from J, with 20 bases between. The V gene's germline CDR1 is SGHDT and CDR2 YYEEEE. The CDR3 covers 15 residues. The CDR3 sequence is CASSPGGGRGAGYTF. For the CDR3, the DNA is TGTGCCAGCAGCCCTGGGGGGGGGCGCGGTGCTGGCTACACCTTC.

The sample holds a few counts of this clone. The chain combines TRBV10-3 with TRBJ2-4, with unresolved D. The CDR3 covers 13 residues. The germline CDR1 and CDR2 sequences are ENHRY and SYGVKD. V dropped 4 bases and J dropped 6 bases, with 10 bases sitting between them. The CDR3 nucleotides are TGTGCCATCAGTGGCGGTAATACAAACATTCAGTACTTC. Protein product: CAISGGNTNIQYF.

The CDR3 DNA reads TGTGCCAGCAGCTTAGGCCTTAATGTGCGCAATGAGCAGTTCTTC. Translated: CASSLGLNVRNEQFF. The chain links TRBV7-9 to TRBJ2-1; D is unresolved. The CDR3 extends over 15 amino acids. CDR1 and CDR2 (germline): SEHNR, FQNEAQ (reference sequence). Deletions cut 1 base from V and 6 bases from J, with 13 bases between.

This chain joins TRBV29-1 and TRBJ1-2, with D maybe TRBD1 (5 bases). Deletions cut 0 bases from V and 4 bases from J, with 12 bases between. CDR1 is SQVTM, CDR2 ANQGSEA, per germline. This CDR3 contains 14 residues. CDR3 in amino acids: CSVEDGRQSYGYTF. The CDR3 DNA is TGCAGCGTTGAAGATGGGCGACAGAGCTATGGCTACACCTTC. The whole variable domain, remainder taken from reference TRBV29-1 and TRBJ1-2, is SAVISQKPSRDICQRGTSLTIQCQVDSQVTMMFWYRQQPGQSLTLIATANQGSEATYESGFVIDKFPISRPNLTFSTLTVSNMSPEDSSIYLCSVEDGRQSYGYTFGSGTRLTVV.

The V gene is TRBV9, the J gene TRBJ2-1; 11 bases match TRBD2. The CDR3 is 16 residues long. Germline values: CDR1 SGDLS, CDR2 YYNGEE. The V segment lost 1 base and the J segment 9 bases; nucleotides outside the gene matches: 9. For the CDR3, the DNA is TGTGCCAGCAGCGTATCGGTAGCGGGAGGGCCCGGTGAGCAGTTCTTC. This gives the protein CASSVSVAGGPGEQFF.

The chain has TRBV3-1 (or the pseudogene TRBV3-2) and TRBJ1-1; D ambiguous. Germline CDR1 reads LGHDT; CDR2 reads YNNKEL (reference sequence). The CDR3 totals 12 residues. V lost 6 bases to trimming and J lost 5 bases, with 10 bases between them. The CDR3 DNA is TGTGCCAGCAGTGGAGTTGGAACTGAAGCTTTCTTT. As protein: CASSGVGTEAFF.

V gene TRBV10-1 combines with J gene TRBJ1-2, with D uncertain. The CDR3 runs 16 residues. V was shortened by 3 bases and J by 2 bases, with 16 bases between the two germline ends. Germline V gene data show CDR1 as WNHNN and CDR2 as SYGVQD (reference sequence). CDR3 in amino acids: CASSDQLTTYNYGYTF. CDR3 DNA sequence: TGCGCCAGCAGTGACCAACTGACGACATACAACTATGGCTACACCTTC.

V gene TRBV6-5 combines with J gene TRBJ2-2, with 11 bases lining up with TRBD2. The CDR3 loop spans 15 amino acids. Germline V lookup: CDR1 MNHEY, CDR2 SVGAGI. V lost 4 bases to trimming and J lost 7 bases; unmatched junction nucleotides: 5. The CDR3 DNA reads TGTGCCAGCAGTTCGGGACTAGCGGTATTCGGGGAGCTGTTTTTT. Its protein product is CASSSGLAVFGELFF.

The rearrangement uses TRBV6-6 and TRBJ2-5; TRBD2 agrees at 8 bases. In germline, CDR1 is MNHNY, CDR2 SVGAGI (reference sequence). The V gene end was trimmed by 5 bases and the J gene end by 7 bases; junction bases not matched to a gene: 15. This CDR3 spans 16 amino acids. The CDR3 loop reads CASSRRTGTSTGTQYF. The CDR3 bases are TGTGCCAGCAGTCGACGAACCGGGACTAGTACCGGGACCCAGTACTTC.

V is TRBV6-2 or TRBV6-3 and J is TRBJ2-3; 9 bases are shared with TRBD1. V lost 5 bases, J lost 2 bases, and 5 bases stayed unmatched. Germline V gives CDR1 MNHEY, CDR2 SVGEGT. This CDR3 spans 15 amino acids. Written as DNA, the CDR3 is TGTGCCAGCAGTCCCCGGGACAGGGACACAGATACGCAGTATTTT. Amino acid sequence: CASSPRDRDTDTQYF.

The rearrangement uses TRBV7-6 and TRBJ2-1; 14 nucleotides line up with TRBD2. CDR1 is SGHVS, CDR2 FNYEAQ, per germline. V shed 4 bases and J 6 bases; nucleotides not matched to a gene: 2. This CDR3 region has 15 residues. CDR3 in DNA: TGTGCCAGCAGCTATGGGACTAGCGGGAGCAATGAGCAGTTCTTC. Protein product: CASSYGTSGSNEQFF.

The chain links TRBV5-6 to TRBJ1-1, with D hard to call. The CDR3 runs 11 residues. Trimming removed 4 bases at V and 4 bases at J, with 5 bases between. Looked up from germline, CDR1 is SGHDT and CDR2 is YYEEEE. The CDR3 loop reads CASSLRTEAFF. The CDR3 bases are TGTGCCAGCAGCCTTCGCACTGAAGCTTTCTTT.